These 11 T cell receptor beta chains were all obtained from the same sample, sequenced in a study of OX40 agonist ivuxolimab in advanced cancers. Method: immunoSEQ multiplex PCR; TCRdb's copy keeps in-frame clones and lacks some. The table records 50,000 to 70,000 clones, approximately 79% of them present only once. Sequenced material: CD4+ or CD8+ T cells sorted from blood, taken in a trial of the OX40 agonist ivuxolimab. Every receptor here comes from an adult with an advanced solid tumor such as melanoma, head and neck, liver or kidney cancer.

The genes are TRBV6-1 and TRBJ2-7; D is possibly TRBD2 (6 bases). Germline lookup yields CDR1 MNHNS and CDR2 SASEGT. This CDR3 spans 13 amino acids. V was cut by 7 bases and J by 4 bases, with 14 bases left in between. DNA for the CDR3: TGTGCCAGCATGGACTATACTACTTACGAGCAGTACTTC. Protein product: CASMDYTTYEQYF.

The J gene is TRBJ2-1, the V gene TRBV12-5, with 10 bases aligning to TRBD2. CDR3 length: 19 amino acids. CDR1 LGHNT and CDR2 FRNRAP come from the germline V gene. J lost 9 bases, V lost 0 bases, and 17 bases had no gene match. The CDR3 loop is CASGLVLSSGRTWGSEQFF. Written as DNA, the CDR3 is TGTGCTAGTGGTTTGGTACTGAGTAGCGGGAGGACATGGGGGAGTGAGCAGTTCTTC. Full variable domain (outside the CDR3, taken from reference TRBV12-5 and TRBJ2-1): DARVTQTPRHKVTEMGQEVTMRCQPILGHNTVFWYRQTMMQGLELLAYFRNRAPLDDSGMPKDRFSAEMPDATLATLKIQPSEPRDSAVYFCASGLVLSSGRTWGSEQFFGPGTRLTVL.

This rearrangement joins TRBV19 to TRBJ1-5; no clear D. Germline loops: CDR1 LNHDA, CDR2 SQIVND (reference sequence). This CDR3 region has 18 residues. V lost 5 bases to trimming and J lost 3 bases, with 23 bases between them. CDR3: CASSVFFSRTLVNQPQHF. DNA for the CDR3: TGTGCCAGTAGTGTCTTTTTTTCTCGGACCCTAGTCAATCAGCCCCAGCATTTT.

This clone appeared a few times. CDR3 nucleotides: TGTGCCAGCAGCGCTGACACGTTGGACACCATATATTTT. This sequence encodes CASSADTLDTIYF. The J gene is TRBJ1-3, the V gene TRBV7-8; D call uncertain. Germline lookup yields CDR1 SGHVS and CDR2 FQNEAQ. Trimming stripped 5 bases from V and 8 bases from J, with 13 bases between. CDR3 length equals 13 residues.

This chain uses TRBV4-2 with TRBJ2-3; 9 bases map to TRBD2. CDR1 and CDR2 from the germline V gene are LGHNA and YNFKEQ. J lost 4 bases, V lost 0 bases, and 8 bases had no gene match. The length of the CDR3 is 17 residues. The CDR3 DNA reads as TGTGCCAGCAGCCAAGAGGGGTTGCGGGGGGGCCCAGATACGCAGTATTTT. Residues: CASSQEGLRGGPDTQYF.

The V gene is TRBV18, the J gene TRBJ1-5; maybe TRBD1 (6 bases). Germline CDR1 reads KGHSH; CDR2 reads LQKENI. The V gene lost 4 bases and the J gene lost 6 bases, with 19 bases spanning the gap. There are 16 residues in the CDR3. The CDR3 sequence: CASSLLDSPGTQPQHF. CDR3 nucleotides: TGTGCCAGCTCACTATTGGACAGCCCAGGAACTCAGCCCCAGCATTTT.

This chain's CDR3 is CASRARTGAGLGELFF. The CDR3 DNA sequence: TGTGCCAGTAGAGCAAGAACAGGGGCTGGTTTAGGGGAGCTGTTTTTT. The V call is TRBV19, the J call TRBJ2-2; 7 bases are a match to TRBD1. J was trimmed by 8 bases and V by 6 bases; bases with no gene match: 15. Per germline, CDR1 LNHDA and CDR2 SQIVND (reference sequence). This CDR3 spans 16 amino acids.

The rearrangement uses TRBV10-3 and TRBJ2-1; 9 bases map to TRBD2. The CDR3 extends over 16 amino acids. CDR1 and CDR2 from the germline V gene are ENHRY and SYGVKD. V shed 0 bases and J 4 bases; nucleotides not matched to a gene: 4. The CDR3 bases are TGTGCCATCAGTGAGTCCGCGGGGGGGTTATACAATGAGCAGTTCTTC. Encoded protein: CAISESAGGLYNEQFF.

CDR3 residues: CAIRAGLGGNEKLFF. CDR3 bases: TGTGCCATCAGAGCAGGGCTTGGGGGTAATGAAAAACTGTTTTTT. The chain joins TRBV10-3 to TRBJ1-4; TRBD1 might be the D (5 bases). Trimming left V 6 bases short and J 4 bases short, with 15 bases between. Germline CDR1 and CDR2: ENHRY and SYGVKD. The CDR3 loop spans 15 amino acids.

Note on this clone: Its ends do not fully match the called genes, so a read error is possible. V gene TRBV7-7 combines with J gene TRBJ1-3, with 8 bases aligning to TRBD1. The CDR3 spans 14 residues. CDR1 and CDR2 from the germline V gene are SSHAT and FNYEAQ (reference sequence). CDR3 coding DNA: TGTGCTAGCAGCCCACAGGGGGCTGGAAACACCATATATTTT. Amino acids: CASSPQGAGNTIYF.

The rearrangement joins TRBV9 to TRBJ1-2, with TRBD1 matching 7 bases. V trimming: 4 bases; J trimming: 0 bases; junction bases outside the gene matches: 6. The CDR3 extends over 15 amino acids. CDR1 SGDLS and CDR2 YYNGEE come from the germline V gene. CDR3 sequence (DNA): TGTGCCAGCAGCCGGTCGACAGGGTCTAACTATGGCTACACCTTC. Protein sequence: CASSRSTGSNYGYTF.